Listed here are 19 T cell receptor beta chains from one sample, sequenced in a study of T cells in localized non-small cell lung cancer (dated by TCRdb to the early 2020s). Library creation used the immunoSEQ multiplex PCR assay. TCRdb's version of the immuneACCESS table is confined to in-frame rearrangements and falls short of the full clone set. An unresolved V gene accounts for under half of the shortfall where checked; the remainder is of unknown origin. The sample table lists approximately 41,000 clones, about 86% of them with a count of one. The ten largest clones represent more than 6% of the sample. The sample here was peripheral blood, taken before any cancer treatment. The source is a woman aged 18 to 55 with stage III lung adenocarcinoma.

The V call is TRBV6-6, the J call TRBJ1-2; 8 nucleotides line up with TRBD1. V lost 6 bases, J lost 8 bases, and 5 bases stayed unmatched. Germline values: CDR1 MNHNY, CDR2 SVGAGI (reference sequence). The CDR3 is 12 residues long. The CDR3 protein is CASRQGEGGYTF. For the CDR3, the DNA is TGTGCCAGCAGACAGGGGGAGGGGGGCTACACCTTC.

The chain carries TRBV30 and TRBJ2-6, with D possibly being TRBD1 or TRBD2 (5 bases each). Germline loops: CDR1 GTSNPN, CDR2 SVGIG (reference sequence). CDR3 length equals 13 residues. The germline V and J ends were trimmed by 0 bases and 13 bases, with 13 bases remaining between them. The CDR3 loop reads CAWSVSGARVLTF. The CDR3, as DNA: TGTGCCTGGAGTGTTTCCGGGGCCAGGGTCCTGACTTTC.

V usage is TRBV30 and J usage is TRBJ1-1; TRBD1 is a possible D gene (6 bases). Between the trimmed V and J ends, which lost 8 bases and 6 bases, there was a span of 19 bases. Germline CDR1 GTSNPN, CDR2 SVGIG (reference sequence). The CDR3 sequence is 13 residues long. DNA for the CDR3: TGTGCCCGCCGGGGTGGGGGGCAGGCTGAAGCTTTCTTT. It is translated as CARRGGGQAEAFF.

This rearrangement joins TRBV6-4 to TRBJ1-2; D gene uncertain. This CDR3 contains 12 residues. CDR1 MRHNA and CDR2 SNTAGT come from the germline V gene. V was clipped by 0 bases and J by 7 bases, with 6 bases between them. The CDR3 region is CASSDSYSGYTF. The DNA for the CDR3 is TGTGCCAGCAGTGACTCCTATAGTGGCTACACCTTC.

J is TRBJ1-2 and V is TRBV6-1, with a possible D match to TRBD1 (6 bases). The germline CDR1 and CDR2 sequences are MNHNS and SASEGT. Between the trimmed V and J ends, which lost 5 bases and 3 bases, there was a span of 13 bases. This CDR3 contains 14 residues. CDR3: CASSIIRGYYGYTF. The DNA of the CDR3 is TGTGCCAGCAGTATTATCAGGGGCTACTATGGCTACACCTTC.

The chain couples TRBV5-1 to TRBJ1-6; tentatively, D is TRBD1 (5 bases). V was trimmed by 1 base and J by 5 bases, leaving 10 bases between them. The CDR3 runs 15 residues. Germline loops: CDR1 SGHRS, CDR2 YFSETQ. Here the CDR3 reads CASSLQGGDNSPLHF. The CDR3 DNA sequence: TGCGCCAGCAGCTTGCAGGGTGGGGATAATTCACCCCTCCACTTT.

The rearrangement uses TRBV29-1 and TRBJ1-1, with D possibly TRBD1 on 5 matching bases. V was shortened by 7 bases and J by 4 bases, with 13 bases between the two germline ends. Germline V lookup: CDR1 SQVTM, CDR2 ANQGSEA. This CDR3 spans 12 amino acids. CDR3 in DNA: TGCAGCGCGCCGGGGGGAGGCACTGAAGCTTTCTTT. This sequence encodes CSAPGGGTEAFF.

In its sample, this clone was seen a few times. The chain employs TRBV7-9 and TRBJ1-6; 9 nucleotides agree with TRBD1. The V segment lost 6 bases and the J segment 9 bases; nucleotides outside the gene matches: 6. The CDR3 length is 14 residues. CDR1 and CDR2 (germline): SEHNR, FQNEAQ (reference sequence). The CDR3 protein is CASSSGTGTSPLHF. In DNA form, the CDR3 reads TGTGCCAGCAGTTCCGGGACAGGGACTTCACCCCTCCACTTT. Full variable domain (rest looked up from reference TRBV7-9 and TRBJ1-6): DTGVSQNPRHKITKRGQNVTFRCDPISEHNRLYWYRQTLGQGPEFLTYFQNEAQLEKSRLLSDRFSAERPKGSFSTLEIQRTEQGDSAMYLCASSSGTGTSPLHFGNGTRLTVT.

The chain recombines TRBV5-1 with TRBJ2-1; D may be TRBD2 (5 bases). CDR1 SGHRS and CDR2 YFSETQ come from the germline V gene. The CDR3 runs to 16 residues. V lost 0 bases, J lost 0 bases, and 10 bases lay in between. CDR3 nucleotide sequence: TGCGCCAGCAGCTTGGGTGCTAGCCACTCCTACAATGAGCAGTTCTTC. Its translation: CASSLGASHSYNEQFF.

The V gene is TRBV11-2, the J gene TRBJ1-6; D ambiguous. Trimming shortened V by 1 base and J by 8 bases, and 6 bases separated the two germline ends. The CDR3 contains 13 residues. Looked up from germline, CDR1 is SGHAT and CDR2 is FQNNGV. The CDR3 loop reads CASSLVADSPLHF. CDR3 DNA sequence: TGTGCCAGCAGCTTAGTTGCAGATTCACCCCTCCACTTT. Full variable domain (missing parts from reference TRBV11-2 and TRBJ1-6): EAGVAQSPRYKIIEKRQSVAFWCNPISGHATLYWYQQILGQGPKLLIQFQNNGVVDDSQLPKDRFSAERLKGVDSTLKIQPAKLEDSAVYLCASSLVADSPLHFGNGTRLTVT.

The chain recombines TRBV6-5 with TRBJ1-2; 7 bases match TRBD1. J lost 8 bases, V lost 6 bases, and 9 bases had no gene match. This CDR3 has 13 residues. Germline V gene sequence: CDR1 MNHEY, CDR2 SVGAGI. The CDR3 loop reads CASRPLGQEGYTF. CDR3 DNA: TGTGCCAGCAGGCCTTTAGGACAGGAAGGCTACACCTTC.

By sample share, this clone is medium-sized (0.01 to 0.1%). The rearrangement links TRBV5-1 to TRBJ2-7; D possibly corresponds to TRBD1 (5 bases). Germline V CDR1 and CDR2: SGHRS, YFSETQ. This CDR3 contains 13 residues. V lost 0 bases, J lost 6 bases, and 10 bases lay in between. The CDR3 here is CASSLEMGREQYF. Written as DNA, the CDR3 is TGCGCCAGCAGCTTGGAAATGGGGCGCGAGCAGTACTTC.

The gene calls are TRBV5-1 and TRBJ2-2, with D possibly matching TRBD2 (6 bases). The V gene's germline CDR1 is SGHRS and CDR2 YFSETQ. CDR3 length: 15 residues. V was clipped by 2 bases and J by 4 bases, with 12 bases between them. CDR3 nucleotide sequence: TGCGCCAGCAGCTTCGAATTGGGACTCACCGGGGAGCTGTTTTTT. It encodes CASSFELGLTGELFF. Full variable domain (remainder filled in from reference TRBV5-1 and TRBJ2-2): KAGVTQTPRYLIKTRGQQVTLSCSPISGHRSVSWYQQTPGQGLQFLFEYFSETQRNKGNFPGRFSGRQFSNSRSEMNVSTLELGDSALYLCASSFELGLTGELFFGEGSRLTVL.

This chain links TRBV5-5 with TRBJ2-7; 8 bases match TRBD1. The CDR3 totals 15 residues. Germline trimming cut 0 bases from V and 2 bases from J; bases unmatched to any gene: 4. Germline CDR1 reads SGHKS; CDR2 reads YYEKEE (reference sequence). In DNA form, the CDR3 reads TGTGCCAGCAGCTTGGGGGCAGGGGGCCCCTACGAGCAGTACTTC. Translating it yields CASSLGAGGPYEQYF.

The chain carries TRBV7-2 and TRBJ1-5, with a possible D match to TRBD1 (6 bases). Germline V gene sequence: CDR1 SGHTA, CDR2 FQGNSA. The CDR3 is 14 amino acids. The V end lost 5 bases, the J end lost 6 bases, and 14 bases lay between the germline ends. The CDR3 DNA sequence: TGTGCCAGCAGCGTTACCTCACAGGGTCAGCCCCAGCATTTT. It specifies CASSVTSQGQPQHF.

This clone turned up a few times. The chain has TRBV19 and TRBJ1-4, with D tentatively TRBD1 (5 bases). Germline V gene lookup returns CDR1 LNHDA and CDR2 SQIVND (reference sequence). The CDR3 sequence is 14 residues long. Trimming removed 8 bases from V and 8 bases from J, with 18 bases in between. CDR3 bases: TGTGCCAGTTCCTCGCCTGGACAAGGGGAAAAACTGTTTTTT. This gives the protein CASSSPGQGEKLFF.

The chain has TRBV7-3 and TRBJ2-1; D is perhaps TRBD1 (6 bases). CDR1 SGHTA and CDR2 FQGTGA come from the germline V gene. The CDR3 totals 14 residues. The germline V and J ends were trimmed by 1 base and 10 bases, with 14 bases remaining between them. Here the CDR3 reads CASSLSTGSGEQFF. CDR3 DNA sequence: TGTGCCAGCAGCTTAAGTACAGGGTCGGGGGAGCAGTTCTTC.

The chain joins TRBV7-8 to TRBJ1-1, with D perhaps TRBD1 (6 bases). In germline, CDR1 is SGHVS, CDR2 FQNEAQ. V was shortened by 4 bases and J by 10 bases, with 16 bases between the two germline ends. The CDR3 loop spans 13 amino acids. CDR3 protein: CASSSQGTPSAFF. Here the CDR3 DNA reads TGTGCCAGCAGCTCCCAGGGGACCCCCTCAGCTTTCTTT.

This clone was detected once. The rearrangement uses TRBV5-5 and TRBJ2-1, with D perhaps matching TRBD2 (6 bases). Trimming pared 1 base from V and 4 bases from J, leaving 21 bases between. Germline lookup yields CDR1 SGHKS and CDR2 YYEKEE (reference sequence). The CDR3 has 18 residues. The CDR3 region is CASSLRVQRAAGYNEQFF. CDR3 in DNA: TGTGCCAGCAGCTTGAGGGTTCAAAGAGCAGCGGGTTACAATGAGCAGTTCTTC.